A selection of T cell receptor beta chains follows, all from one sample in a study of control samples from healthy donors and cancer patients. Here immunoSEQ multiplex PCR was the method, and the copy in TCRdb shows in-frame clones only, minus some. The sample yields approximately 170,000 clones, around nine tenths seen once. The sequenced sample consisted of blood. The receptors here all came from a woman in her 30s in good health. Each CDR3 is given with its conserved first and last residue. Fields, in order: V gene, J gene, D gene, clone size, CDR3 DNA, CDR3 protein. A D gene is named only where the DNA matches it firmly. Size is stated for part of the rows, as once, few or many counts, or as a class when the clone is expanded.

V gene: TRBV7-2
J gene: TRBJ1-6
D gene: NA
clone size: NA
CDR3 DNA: TGTGCCAGCAGCTTAGTTGGTCGGGCAAATTCACCCCTCCACTTT
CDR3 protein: CASSLVGRANSPLHF

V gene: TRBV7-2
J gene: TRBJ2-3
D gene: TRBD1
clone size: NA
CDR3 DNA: TGTGCCAGCAGCGGACAGGTAGTCACAGATACGCAGTATTTT
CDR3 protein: CASSGQVVTDTQYF

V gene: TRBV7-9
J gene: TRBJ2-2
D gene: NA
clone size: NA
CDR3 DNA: TGTGCCAGCAGCTTCGGGTCCCTGGCCGGGGAGCTGTTTTTT
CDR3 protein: CASSFGSLAGELFF

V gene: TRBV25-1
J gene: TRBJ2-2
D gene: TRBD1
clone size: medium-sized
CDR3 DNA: TGTGCCAGCAGTGAGGACAGGGGGAGTCCCGGGGAGCTGTTTTTT
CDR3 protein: CASSEDRGSPGELFF

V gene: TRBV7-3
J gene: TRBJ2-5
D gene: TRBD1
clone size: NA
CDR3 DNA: TGTGCCAGCACCCTCTCGGGACAGACCCAAGAGACCCAGTACTTC
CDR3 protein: CASTLSGQTQETQYF

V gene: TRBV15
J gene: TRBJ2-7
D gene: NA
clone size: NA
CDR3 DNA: TGTGCCACCAGCAGAGGGGGTGGGTCCTACGAGCAGTACTTC
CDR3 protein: CATSRGGGSYEQYF

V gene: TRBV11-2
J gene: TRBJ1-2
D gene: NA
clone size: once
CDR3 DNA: TGTGCCAGCAGCTTAGTTAGCGGGTCCTATGGCTACACCTTC
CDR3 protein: CASSLVSGSYGYTF

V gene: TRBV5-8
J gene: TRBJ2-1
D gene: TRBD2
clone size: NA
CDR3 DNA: TGTGCCAGCAGCCCACTAGCGGGTGGGGGGAATGAGCAGTTCTTC
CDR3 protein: CASSPLAGGGNEQFF

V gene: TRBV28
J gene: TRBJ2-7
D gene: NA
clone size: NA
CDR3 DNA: TGTGCCAGCATGCCCCACCTTCCGGCGGAGAACTACGAGCAGTACTTC
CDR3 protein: CASMPHLPAENYEQYF

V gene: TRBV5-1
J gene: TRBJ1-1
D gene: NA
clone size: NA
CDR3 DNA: TGCGCCAGCAGCTTGATTGCGGCGAACACTGAAGCTTTCTTT
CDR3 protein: CASSLIAANTEAFF

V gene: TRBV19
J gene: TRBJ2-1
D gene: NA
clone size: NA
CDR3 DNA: TGTGCCAGTAGTACCGTCAAGAGCTCCTACAATGAGCAGTTCTTC
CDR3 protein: CASSTVKSSYNEQFF

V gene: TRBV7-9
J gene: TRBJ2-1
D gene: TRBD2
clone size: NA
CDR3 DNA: TGTGCCAGCAGCTTAGTTGGGACTAGCGGAGGCGGGGCGTTCTTC
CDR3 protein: CASSLVGTSGGGAFF

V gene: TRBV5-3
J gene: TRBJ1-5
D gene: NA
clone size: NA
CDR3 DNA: TGTGCCAGAAGCTTGGCCCTCGGGGCAGGGATTTTGAGCAATCAGCCCCAGCATTTT
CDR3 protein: CARSLALGAGILSNQPQHF

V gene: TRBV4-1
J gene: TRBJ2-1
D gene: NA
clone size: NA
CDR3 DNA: TGCGCCAGCAGCCATGCCCAGGTGTTCAATGAGCAGTTCTTC
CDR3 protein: CASSHAQVFNEQFF

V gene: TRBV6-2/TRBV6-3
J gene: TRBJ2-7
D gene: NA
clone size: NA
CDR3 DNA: TGTGCCAGCAGCCCTCAGAGGAACAGGGCCGCCTACGAGCAGTACTTC
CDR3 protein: CASSPQRNRAAYEQYF

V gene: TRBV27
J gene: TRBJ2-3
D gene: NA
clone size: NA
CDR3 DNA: TGTGCCAGCGTACCCACCCCAGGGGCAGATACGCAGTATTTT
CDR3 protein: CASVPTPGADTQYF

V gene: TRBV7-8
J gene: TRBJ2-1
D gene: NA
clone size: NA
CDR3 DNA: TGTGCCAGCAGCTTGGGGGGGCTGGCTTTAAATGAGCAGTTCTTC
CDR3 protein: CASSLGGLALNEQFF

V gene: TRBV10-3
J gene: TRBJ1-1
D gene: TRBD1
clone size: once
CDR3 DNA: TGTGCCATATCACCGGGACAGGGATCGAACACTGAAGCTTTCTTT
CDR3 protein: CAISPGQGSNTEAFF

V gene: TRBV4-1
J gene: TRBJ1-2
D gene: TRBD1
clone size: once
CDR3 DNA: TGCGCCAGCAGCCAAATTGACAGGGTCGGATATGGCTACACCTTC
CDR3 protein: CASSQIDRVGYGYTF

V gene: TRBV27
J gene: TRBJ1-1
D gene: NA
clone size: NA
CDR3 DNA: TGTGCCAGCAGTTTATCGTGGATCGATGGCGGCGAAGCTTTCTTT
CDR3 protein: CASSLSWIDGGEAFF

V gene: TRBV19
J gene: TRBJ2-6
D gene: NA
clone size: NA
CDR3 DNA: TGTGCCACCAAAGGGGTTCCTGGGGCCAACGTCCTGACTTTC
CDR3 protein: CATKGVPGANVLTF

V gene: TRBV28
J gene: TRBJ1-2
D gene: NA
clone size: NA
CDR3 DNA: TGTGCCAGCAGTTTGGAACAGACCTATGGCTACACCTTC
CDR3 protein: CASSLEQTYGYTF

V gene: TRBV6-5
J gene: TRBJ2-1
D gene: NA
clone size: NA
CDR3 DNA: TGTGCCAGCAGTTACTCGCAGAGTTATGAGCAGTTCTTC
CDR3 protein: CASSYSQSYEQFF

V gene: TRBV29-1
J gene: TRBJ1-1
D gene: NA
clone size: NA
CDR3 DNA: TGCAGCGTTGAGGGGGGGTGGAACACTGAAGCTTTCTTT
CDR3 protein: CSVEGGWNTEAFF

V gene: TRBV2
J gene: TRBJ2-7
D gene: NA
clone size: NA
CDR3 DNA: TGTGCCAGCAGTGTTTTTTCAGGCTCCTACGAGCAGTACTTC
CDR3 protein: CASSVFSGSYEQYF

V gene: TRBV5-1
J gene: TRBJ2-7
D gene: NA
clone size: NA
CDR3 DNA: TGCGCCAGCAGCTTAGAAGCCCCCTACGAGCAGTACTTC
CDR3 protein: CASSLEAPYEQYF

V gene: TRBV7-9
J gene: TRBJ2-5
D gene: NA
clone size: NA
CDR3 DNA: TGTGCCAGCAGCTTAGCGGACGCGACCCAGTACTTC
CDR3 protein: CASSLADATQYF

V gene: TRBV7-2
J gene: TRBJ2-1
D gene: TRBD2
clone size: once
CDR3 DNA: TGTGCCAGCAGCTCCGGACTAGCGGGAGGTGTTGAGCAGTTCTTC
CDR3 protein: CASSSGLAGGVEQFF

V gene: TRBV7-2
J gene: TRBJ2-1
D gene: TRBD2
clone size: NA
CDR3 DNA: TGTGCCAGCAGCGTTAGCGGGTCCACCTACAATGAGCAGTTCTTC
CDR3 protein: CASSVSGSTYNEQFF

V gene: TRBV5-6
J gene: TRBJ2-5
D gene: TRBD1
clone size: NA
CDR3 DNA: TGTGCCAGCAGCCCGCCCAGGGCAGGGGGAGAGACCCAGTACTTC
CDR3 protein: CASSPPRAGGETQYF

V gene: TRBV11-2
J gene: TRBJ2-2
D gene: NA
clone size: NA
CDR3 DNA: TGTGCCAGCAGCTTAAACAGAGACACCGGGGAGCTGTTTTTT
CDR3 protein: CASSLNRDTGELFF

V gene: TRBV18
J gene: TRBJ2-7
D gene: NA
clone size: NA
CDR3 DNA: TGTGCCAGCTCACTAGACAGCTACGAGCAGTACTTC
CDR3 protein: CASSLDSYEQYF

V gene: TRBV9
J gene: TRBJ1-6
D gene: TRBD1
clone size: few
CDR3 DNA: TGTGCCAGCAGCCCCGGGACAGGGCGGAGTAATTCACCCCTCCACTTT
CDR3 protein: CASSPGTGRSNSPLHF

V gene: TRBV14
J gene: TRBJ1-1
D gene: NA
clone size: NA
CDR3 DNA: TGTGCCAGCAGCCGACACACGGGGACTGAAGCTTTCTTT
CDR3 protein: CASSRHTGTEAFF

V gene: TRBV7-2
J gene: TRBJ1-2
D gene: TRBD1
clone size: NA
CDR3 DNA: TGTGCCAGCAGCGAAGACAGGGTTTGGGATGGCTACACCTTC
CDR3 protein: CASSEDRVWDGYTF

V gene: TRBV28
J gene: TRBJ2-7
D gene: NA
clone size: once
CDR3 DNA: TGTGCCAGCAGTTTAGCGGGGGCTGGAGGGTACGAGCAGTACTTC
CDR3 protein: CASSLAGAGGYEQYF

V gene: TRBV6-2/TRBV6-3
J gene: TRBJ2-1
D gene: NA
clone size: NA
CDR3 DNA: TGTGCCAGCAGCCCCGGCCCTTACAATGAGCAGTTCTTC
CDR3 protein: CASSPGPYNEQFF

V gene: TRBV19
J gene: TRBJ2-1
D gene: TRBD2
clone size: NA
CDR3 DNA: TGTGCCAGTAGTATTCGCGGGAGGGCCCATTATGAGCAGTTCTTC
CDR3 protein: CASSIRGRAHYEQFF

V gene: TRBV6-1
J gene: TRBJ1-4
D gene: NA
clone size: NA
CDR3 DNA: TGTGCCAGCAGTGAAGCGTATGAGGGGGGGTATGAAAAACTGTTTTTT
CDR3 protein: CASSEAYEGGYEKLFF

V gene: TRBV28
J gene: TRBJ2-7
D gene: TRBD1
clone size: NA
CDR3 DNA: TGTGCCAGCATTGACAGGGCCACCTACGAGCAGTACTTC
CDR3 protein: CASIDRATYEQYF

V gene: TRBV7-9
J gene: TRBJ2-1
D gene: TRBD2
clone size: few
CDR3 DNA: TGTGCCAGCAGCTTAGCGCGGCTAGCGGGAGTTTGGTACAATGAGCAGTTCTTC
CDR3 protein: CASSLARLAGVWYNEQFF

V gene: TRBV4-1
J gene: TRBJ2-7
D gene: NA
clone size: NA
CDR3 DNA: TGCGCCAGCAGCCAATCAGCCAACTCCTACGAGCAGTACTTC
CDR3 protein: CASSQSANSYEQYF

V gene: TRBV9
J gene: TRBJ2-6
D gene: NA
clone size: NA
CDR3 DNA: TGTGCCAGCAGCTTCGCTTCTGGGGCCAACGTCCTGACTTTC
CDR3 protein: CASSFASGANVLTF

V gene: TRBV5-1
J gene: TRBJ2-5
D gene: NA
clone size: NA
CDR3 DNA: TGCGCCAGCACCCCGGGTCGGGGTCGGGAGACCCAGTACTTC
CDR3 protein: CASTPGRGRETQYF

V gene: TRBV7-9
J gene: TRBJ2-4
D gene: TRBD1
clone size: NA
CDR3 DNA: TGTGCCAGCAGCTTAGCCCGGACAGGGCCTTTTAAGTACTTC
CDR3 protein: CASSLARTGPFKYF

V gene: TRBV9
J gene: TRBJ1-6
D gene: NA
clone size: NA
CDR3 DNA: TGTGCCAGCAGCCTCAGGGGCTTGGGGAATTCACCCCTCCACTTT
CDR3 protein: CASSLRGLGNSPLHF

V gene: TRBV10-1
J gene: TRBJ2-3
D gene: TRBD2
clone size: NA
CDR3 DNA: TGCGCCAGCAAGATTCGAGCCGAGCGGGAGACTAGCACAGATACGCAGTATTTT
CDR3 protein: CASKIRAERETSTDTQYF

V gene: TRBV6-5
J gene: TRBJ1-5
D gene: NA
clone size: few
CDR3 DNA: TGTGCCAGCAGTCCTGTTGCGGGAGTCAATCAGCCCCAGCATTTT
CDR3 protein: CASSPVAGVNQPQHF

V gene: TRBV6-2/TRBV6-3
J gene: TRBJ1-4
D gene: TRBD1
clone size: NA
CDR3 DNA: TGTGCCAGCAGTAACCACGACAGGGGGAGATCTAATGAAAAACTGTTTTTT
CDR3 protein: CASSNHDRGRSNEKLFF

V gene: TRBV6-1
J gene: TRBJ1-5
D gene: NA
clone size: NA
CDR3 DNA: TGTGCCAGCAGTGAACAGGATAGCAATCAGCCCCAGCATTTT
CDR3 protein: CASSEQDSNQPQHF

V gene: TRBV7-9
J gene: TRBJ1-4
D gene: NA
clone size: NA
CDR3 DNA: TGTGCCAGCAGCAGACTCGAGAATGAAAAACTGTTTTTT
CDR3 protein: CASSRLENEKLFF

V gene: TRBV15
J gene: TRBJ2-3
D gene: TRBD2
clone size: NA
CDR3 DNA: TGTGCCACCAGCAGGGATTACGGGGGCGGGAGGGCCGTCGATACGCAGTATTTT
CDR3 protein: CATSRDYGGGRAVDTQYF